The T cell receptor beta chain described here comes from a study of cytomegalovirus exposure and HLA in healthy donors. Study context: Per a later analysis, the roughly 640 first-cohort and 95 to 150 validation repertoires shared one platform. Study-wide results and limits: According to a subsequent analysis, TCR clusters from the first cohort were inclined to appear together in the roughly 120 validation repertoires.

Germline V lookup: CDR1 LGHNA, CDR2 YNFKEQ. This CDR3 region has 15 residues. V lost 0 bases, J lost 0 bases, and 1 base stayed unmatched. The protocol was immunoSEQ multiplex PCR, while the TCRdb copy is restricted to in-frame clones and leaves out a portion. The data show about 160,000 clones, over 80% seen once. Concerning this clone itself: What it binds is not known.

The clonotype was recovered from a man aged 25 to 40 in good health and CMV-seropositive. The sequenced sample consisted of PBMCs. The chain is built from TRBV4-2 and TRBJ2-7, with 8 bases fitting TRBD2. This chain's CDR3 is CASSQDRGGSYEQYF. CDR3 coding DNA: TGTGCCAGCAGCCAAGATCGGGGGGGCTCCTACGAGCAGTACTTC.